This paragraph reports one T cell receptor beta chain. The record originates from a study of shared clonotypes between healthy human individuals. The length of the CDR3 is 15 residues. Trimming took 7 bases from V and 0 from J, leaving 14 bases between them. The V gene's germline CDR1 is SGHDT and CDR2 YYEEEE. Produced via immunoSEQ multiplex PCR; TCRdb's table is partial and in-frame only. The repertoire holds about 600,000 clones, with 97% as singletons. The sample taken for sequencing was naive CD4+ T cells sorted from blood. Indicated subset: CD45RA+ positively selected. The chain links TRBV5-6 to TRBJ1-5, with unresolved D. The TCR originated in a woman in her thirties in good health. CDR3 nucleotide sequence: TGTGCCAGCGTGATACAGAGACATAGCAATCAGCCCCAGCATTTT. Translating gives CASVIQRHSNQPQHF.